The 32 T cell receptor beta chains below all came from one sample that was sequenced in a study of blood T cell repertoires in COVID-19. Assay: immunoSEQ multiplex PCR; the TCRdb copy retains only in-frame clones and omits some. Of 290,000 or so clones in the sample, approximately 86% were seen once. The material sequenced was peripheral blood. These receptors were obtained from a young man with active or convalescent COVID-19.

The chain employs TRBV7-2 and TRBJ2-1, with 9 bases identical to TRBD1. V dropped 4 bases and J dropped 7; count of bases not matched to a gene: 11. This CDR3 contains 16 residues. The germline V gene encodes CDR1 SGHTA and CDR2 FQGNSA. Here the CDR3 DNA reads TGTGCCAGCAGCTCCCGCCGGGACAGGGCTTTAAATGAGCAGTTCTTC. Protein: CASSSRRDRALNEQFF.

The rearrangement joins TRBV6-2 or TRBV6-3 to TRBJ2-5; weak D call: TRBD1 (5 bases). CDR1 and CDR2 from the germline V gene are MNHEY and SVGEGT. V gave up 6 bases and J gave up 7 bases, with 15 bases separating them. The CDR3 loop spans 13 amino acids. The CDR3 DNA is TGTGCCAGCAGCCCCGTAAGGGGTGGGACCCAGTACTTC. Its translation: CASSPVRGGTQYF.

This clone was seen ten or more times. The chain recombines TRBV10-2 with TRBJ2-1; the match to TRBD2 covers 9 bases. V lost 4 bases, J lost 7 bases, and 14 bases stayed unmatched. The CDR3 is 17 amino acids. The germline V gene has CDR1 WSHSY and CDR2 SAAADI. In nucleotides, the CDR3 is TGCGCCAGCAGTGCTTTGAGCGGGGGGCGTATTACGAATGAGCAGTTCTTC. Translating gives CASSALSGGRITNEQFF.

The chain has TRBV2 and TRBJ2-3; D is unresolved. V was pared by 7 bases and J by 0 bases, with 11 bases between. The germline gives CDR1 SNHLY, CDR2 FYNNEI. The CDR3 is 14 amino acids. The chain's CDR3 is CASTSRVSTDTQYF. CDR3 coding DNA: TGTGCCAGCACGAGTCGGGTTAGCACAGATACGCAGTATTTT.

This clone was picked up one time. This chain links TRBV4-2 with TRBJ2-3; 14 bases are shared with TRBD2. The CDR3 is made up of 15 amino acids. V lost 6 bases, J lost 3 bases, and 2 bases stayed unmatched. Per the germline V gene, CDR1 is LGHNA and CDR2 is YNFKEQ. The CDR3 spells CASRGLAGETDTQYF. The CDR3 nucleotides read TGTGCCAGCAGGGGACTAGCGGGAGAGACAGATACGCAGTATTTT.

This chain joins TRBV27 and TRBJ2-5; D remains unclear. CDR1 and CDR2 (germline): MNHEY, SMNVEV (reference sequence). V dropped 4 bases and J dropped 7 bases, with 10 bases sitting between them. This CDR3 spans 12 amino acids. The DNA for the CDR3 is TGTGCCAGCAGTTCTCCCGCGCGGACCCAGTACTTC. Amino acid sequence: CASSSPARTQYF.

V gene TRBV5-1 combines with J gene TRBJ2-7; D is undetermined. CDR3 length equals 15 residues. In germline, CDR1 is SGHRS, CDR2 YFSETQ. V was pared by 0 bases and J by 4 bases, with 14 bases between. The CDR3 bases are TGCGCCAGCAGCTTGGGTCGCGGCGACGAATACGAGCAGTACTTC. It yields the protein CASSLGRGDEYEQYF.

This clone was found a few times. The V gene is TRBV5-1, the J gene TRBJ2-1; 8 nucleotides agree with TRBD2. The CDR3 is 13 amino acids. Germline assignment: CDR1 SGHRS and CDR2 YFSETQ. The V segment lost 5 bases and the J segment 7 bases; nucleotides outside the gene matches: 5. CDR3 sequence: CASRAASGNEQFF. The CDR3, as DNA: TGCGCCAGCAGGGCGGCTAGCGGGAATGAGCAGTTCTTC.

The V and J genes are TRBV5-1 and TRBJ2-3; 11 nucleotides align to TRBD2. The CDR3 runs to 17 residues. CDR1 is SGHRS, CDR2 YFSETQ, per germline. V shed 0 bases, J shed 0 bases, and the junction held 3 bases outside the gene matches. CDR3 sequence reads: CASSLAASGGSTDTQYF. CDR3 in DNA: TGCGCCAGCAGCTTGGCGGCTAGCGGGGGGAGCACAGATACGCAGTATTTT.

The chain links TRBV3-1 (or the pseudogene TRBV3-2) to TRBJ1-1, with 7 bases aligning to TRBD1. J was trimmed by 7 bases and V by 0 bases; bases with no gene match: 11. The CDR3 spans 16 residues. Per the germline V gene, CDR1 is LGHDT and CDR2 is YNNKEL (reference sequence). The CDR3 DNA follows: TGTGCCAGCAGCCAAGACGGTACAAGGGGGCGTGGTGAAGCTTTCTTT. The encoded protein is CASSQDGTRGRGEAFF.

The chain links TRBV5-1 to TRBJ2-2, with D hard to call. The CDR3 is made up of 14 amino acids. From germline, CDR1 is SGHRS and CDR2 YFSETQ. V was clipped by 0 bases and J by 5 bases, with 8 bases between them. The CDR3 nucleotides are TGCGCCAGCAGCTTGGAAGACTTGACCGGGGAGCTGTTTTTT. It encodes CASSLEDLTGELFF.

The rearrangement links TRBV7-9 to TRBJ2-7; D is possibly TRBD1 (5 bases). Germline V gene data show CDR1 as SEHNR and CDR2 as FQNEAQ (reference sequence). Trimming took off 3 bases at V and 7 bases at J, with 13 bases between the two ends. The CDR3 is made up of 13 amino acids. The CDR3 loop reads CASSFLGPGEQYF. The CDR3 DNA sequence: TGTGCCAGCAGCTTCTTGGGGCCGGGTGAGCAGTACTTC.

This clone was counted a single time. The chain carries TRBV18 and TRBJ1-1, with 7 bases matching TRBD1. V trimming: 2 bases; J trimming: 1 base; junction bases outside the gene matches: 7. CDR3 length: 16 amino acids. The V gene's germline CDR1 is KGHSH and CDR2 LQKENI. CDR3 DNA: TGTGCCAGCTCACCAACACAGGGGACTGGGAACACTGAAGCTTTCTTT. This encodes CASSPTQGTGNTEAFF. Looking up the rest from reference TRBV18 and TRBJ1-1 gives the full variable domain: NAGVMQNPRHLVRRRGQEARLRCSPMKGHSHVYWYRQLPEEGLKFMVYLQKENIIDESGMPKERFSAEFPKEGPSILRIQQVVRGDSAAYFCASSPTQGTGNTEAFFGQGTRLTVV.

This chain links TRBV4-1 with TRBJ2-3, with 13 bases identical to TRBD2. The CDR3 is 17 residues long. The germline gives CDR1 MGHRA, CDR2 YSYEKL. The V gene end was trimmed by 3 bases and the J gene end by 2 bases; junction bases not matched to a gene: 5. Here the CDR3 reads CASSHGTSGAPTDTQYF. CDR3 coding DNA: TGCGCCAGCAGCCACGGGACTAGCGGGGCCCCCACAGATACGCAGTATTTT.

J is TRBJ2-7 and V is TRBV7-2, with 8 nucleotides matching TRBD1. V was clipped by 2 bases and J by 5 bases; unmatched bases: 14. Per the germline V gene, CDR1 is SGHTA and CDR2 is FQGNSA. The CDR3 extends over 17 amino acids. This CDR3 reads CASSLWTLDRASNEQYF. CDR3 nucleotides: TGTGCCAGCAGCTTATGGACCCTGGACAGGGCAAGTAACGAGCAGTACTTC.

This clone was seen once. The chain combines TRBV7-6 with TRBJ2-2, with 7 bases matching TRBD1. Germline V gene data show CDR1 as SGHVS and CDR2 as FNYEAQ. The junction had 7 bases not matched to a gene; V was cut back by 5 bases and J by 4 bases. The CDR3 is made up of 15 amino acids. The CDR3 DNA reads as TGTGCCAGCAGCAAGGACAGGCCAACCACCGGGGAGCTGTTTTTT. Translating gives CASSKDRPTTGELFF.

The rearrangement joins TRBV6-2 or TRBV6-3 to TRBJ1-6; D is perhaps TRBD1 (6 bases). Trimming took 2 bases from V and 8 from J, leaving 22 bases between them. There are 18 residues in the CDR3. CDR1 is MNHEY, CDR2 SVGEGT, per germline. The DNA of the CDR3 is TGTGCCAGCAGTTACAAATTTTCTGGGTCAGGGGTTCATTCACCCCTCCACTTT. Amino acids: CASSYKFSGSGVHSPLHF.

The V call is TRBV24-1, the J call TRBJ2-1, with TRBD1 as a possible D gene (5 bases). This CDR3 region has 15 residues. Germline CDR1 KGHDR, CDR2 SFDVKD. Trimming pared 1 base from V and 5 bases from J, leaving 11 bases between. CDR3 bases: TGTGCCACCAGTGATTTCTACCGACAGAACAATGAGCAGTTCTTC. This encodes CATSDFYRQNNEQFF.

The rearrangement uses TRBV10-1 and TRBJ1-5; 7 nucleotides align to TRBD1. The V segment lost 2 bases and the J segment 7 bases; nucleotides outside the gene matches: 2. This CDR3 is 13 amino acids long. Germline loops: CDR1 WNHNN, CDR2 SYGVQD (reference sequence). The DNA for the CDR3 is TGCGCCAGCAGTGAGGCAGGGGGACAGCCCCAGCATTTT. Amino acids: CASSEAGGQPQHF.

This CDR3 reads CASGVSRLAGPHTSTDTQYF. The CDR3 coding sequence is TGTGCCAGCGGAGTTTCGAGACTAGCGGGACCGCATACTAGCACAGATACGCAGTATTTT. V and J are TRBV28 and TRBJ2-3, with TRBD2 identical over 11 bases. The CDR3 loop spans 20 amino acids. Germline values: CDR1 MDHEN, CDR2 SYDVKM. Trimming took 8 bases from V and 0 from J; bases not matched to a gene: 19.

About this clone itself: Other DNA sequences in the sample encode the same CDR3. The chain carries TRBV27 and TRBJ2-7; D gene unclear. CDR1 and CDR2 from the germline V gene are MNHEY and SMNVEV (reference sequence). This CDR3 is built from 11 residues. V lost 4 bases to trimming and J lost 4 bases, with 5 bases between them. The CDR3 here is CASSSLYEQYF. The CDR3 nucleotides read TGTGCCAGCAGTTCTCTGTACGAGCAGTACTTC.

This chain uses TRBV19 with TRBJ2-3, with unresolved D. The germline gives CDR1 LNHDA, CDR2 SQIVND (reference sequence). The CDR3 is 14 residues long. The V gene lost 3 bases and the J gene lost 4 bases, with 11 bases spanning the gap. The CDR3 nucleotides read TGTGCCAGTAGTATTACGCCAGAGGCAGATACGCAGTATTTT. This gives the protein CASSITPEADTQYF.

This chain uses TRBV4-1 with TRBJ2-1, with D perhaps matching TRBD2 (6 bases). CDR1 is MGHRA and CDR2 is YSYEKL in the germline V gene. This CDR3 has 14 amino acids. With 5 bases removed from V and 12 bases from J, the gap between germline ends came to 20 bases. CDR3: CASSSMTYPGGQFF. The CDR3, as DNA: TGCGCCAGCAGCTCGATGACCTATCCCGGGGGGCAGTTCTTC.

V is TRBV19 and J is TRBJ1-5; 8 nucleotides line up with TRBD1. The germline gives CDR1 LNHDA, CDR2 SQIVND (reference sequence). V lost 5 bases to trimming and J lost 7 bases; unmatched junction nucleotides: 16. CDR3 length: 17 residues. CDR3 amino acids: CASSAGQGPGGPQPQHF. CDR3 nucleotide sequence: TGTGCCAGTAGTGCCGGACAGGGCCCCGGGGGCCCCCAGCCCCAGCATTTT.

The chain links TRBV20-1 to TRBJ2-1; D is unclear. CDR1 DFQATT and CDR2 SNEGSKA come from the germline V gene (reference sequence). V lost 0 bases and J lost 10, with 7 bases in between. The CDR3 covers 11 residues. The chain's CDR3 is CSARDLPEQFF. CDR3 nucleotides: TGCAGTGCTAGAGATCTACCGGAGCAGTTCTTC.

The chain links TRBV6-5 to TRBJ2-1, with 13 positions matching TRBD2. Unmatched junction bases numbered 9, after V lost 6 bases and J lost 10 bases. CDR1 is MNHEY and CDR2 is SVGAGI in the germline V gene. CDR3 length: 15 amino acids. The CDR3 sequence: CASRYGLAGDGEQFF. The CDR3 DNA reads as TGTGCCAGCAGATATGGACTAGCGGGAGATGGCGAGCAGTTCTTC.

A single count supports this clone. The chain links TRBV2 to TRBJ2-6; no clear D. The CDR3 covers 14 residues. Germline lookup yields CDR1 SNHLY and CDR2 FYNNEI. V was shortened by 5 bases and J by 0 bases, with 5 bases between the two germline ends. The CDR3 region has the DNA TGTGCCAGCAGTAGAGACTCTGGGGCCAACGTCCTGACTTTC. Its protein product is CASSRDSGANVLTF.

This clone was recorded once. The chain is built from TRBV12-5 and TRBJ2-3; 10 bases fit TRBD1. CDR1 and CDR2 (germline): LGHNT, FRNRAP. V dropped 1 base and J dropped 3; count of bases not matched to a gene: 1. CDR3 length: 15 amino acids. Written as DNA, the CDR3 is TGTGCTAGTGGTTTGGGACAGGGGGCAACAGATACGCAGTATTTT. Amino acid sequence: CASGLGQGATDTQYF.

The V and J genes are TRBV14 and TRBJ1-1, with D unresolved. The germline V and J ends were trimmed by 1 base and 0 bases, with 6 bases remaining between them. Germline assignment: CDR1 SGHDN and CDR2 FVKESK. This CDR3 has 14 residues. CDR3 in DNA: TGTGCCAGCAGCCAAGTAACGGTGAACACTGAAGCTTTCTTT. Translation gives CASSQVTVNTEAFF.

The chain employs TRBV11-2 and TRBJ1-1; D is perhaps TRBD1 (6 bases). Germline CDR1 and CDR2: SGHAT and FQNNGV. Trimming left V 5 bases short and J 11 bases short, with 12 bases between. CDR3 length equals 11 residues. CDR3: CASSLIGGAFF. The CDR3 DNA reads TGTGCCAGCAGCCTTATTGGGGGCGCTTTCTTT.

Here the CDR3 reads CATTTGGPYNEQFF. Here the CDR3 DNA reads TGTGCCACTACAACAGGGGGACCATACAATGAGCAGTTCTTC. This chain joins TRBV19 and TRBJ2-1; the match to TRBD1 covers 8 bases. V shed 10 bases, J shed 4 bases, and the junction held 9 bases outside the gene matches. The length of the CDR3 is 14 residues. Germline values: CDR1 LNHDA, CDR2 SQIVND (reference sequence).

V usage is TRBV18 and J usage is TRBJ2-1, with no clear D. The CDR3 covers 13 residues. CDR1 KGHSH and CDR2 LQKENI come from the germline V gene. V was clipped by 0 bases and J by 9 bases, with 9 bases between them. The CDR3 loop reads CASSPPPRSEQFF. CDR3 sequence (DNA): TGTGCCAGCTCACCACCCCCCCGGTCTGAGCAGTTCTTC.